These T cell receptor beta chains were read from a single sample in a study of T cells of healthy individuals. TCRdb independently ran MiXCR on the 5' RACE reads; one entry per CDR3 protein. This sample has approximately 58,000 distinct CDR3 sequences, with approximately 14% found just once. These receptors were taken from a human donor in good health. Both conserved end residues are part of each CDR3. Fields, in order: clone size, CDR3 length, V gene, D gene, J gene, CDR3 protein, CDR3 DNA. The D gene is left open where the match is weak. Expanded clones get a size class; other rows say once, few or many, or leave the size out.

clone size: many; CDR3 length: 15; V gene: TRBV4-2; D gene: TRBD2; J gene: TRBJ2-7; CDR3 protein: CASSQDRLAGVEQYF; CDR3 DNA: TGTGCCAGCAGCCAAGATCGACTAGCGGGAGTCGAGCAGTACTTC
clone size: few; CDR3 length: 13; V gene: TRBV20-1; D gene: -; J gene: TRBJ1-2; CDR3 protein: CSARQTGTYGYTF; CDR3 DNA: TGCAGTGCTAGACAAACAGGGACCTATGGCTACACCTTC
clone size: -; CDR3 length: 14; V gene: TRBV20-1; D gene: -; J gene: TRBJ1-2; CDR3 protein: CSAGDGGNNYGYTF; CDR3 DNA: TGCAGTGCTGGGGACGGGGGCAATAACTATGGCTACACCTTC
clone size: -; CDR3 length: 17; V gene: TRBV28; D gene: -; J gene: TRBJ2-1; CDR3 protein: CASSLGVGPNPWNEQFF; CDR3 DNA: TGTGCCAGCAGTTTAGGCGTCGGCCCCAATCCGTGGAATGAGCAGTTCTTC
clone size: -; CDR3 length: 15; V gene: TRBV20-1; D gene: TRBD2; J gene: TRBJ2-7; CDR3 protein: CSARAPAGASYEQYF; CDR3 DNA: TGCAGTGCTAGAGCCCCAGCGGGAGCCTCCTACGAGCAGTACTTC
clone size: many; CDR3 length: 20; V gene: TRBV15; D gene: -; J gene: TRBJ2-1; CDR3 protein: CATSREGHYYSNWSYNEQFF; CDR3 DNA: TGTGCCACCAGCAGAGAGGGCCATTATTACTCTAATTGGTCCTACAATGAGCAGTTCTTC
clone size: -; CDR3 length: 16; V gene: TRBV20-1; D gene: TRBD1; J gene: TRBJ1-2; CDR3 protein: CSARDSRNRGYHGYTF; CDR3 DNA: TGCAGTGCTAGAGATTCGAGAAACAGGGGGTACCATGGCTACACCTTC
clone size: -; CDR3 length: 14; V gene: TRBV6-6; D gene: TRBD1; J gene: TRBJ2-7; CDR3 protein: CASSYWDRAYEQYF; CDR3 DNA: TGTGCCAGCAGTTACTGGGACAGGGCCTACGAGCAGTACTTC
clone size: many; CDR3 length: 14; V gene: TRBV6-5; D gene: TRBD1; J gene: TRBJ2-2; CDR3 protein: CASRDRAYTGELFF; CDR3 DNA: TGTGCCAGCAGGGACAGGGCCTACACCGGGGAGCTGTTTTTT
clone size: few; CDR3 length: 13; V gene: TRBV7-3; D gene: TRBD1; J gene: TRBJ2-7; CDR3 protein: CASSMTGAGEQYF; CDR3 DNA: TGTGCCAGCAGCATGACAGGGGCAGGGGAGCAGTACTTC
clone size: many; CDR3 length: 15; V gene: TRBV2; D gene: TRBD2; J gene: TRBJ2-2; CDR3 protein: CASTGLASNTGELFF; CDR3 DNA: TGTGCCAGCACGGGACTAGCCTCGAACACCGGGGAGCTGTTTTTT
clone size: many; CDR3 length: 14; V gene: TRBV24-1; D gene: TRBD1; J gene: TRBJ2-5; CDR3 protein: CATSDPGTGRAQYF; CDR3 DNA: TGTGCCACCAGTGACCCCGGGACAGGGCGGGCCCAGTACTTC
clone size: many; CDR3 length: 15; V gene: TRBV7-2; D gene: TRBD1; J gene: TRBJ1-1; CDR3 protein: CASSLRQGGITEAFF; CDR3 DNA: TGTGCCAGCAGCCTACGACAGGGGGGGATCACTGAAGCTTTCTTT
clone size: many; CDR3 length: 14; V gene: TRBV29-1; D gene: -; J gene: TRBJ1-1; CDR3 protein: CSVEKRGAATEAFF; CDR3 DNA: TGCAGCGTTGAGAAGCGTGGGGCGGCCACTGAAGCTTTCTTT
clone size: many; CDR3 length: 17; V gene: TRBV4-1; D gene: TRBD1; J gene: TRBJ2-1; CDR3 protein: CASSQDPYRGSYNEQFF; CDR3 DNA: TGCGCCAGCAGCCAAGATCCTTACAGGGGATCCTACAATGAGCAGTTCTTC
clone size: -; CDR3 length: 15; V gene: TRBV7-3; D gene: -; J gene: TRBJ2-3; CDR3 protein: CASSLGSSSTDTQYF; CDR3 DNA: TGTGCCAGCAGCTTGGGCAGCTCTAGCACAGATACGCAGTATTTT
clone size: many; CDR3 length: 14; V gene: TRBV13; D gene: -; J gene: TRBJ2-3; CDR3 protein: CASSLRLFTDTQYF; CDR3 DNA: TGTGCCAGCAGCTTAAGGCTCTTCACAGATACGCAGTATTTT
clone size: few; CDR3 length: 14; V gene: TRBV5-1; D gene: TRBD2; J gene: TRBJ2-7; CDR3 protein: CASAMTSAAYEQYF; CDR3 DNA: TGCGCCAGCGCCATGACTAGCGCCGCCTACGAGCAGTACTTC
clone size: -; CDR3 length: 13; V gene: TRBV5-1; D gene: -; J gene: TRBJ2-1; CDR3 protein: CASSSTANDEQFF; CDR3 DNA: TGCGCCAGCAGCTCGACAGCAAACGATGAGCAGTTCTTC
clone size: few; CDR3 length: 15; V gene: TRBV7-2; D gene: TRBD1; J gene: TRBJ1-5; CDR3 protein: CASSLGQGQGQPQHF; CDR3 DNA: TGTGCCAGCAGCCTCGGACAGGGGCAAGGTCAGCCCCAGCATTTT
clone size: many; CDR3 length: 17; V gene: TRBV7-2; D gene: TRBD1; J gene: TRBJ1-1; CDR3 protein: CASSPMTGGRRNTEAFF; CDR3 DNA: TGTGCCAGCAGCCCCATGACAGGGGGCCGGAGGAACACTGAAGCTTTCTTT
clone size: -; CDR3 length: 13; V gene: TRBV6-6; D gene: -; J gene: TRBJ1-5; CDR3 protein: CASSLVLGQPQHF; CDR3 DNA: TGTGCCAGCAGCTTAGTTCTGGGGCAGCCCCAGCATTTT
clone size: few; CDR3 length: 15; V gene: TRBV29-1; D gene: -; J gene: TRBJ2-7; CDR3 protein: CSVHMVGSSSYEQYF; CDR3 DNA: TGCAGCGTCCATATGGTAGGCTCCAGCTCCTACGAGCAGTACTTC
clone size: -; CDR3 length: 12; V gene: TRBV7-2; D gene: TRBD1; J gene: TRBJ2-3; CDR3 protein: CASSKQGDTQYF; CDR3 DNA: TGTGCCAGCAGCAAACAGGGGGATACGCAGTATTTT
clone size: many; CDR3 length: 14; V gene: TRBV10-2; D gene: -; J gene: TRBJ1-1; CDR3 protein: CASSESPGVTEAFF; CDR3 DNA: TGCGCCAGCAGTGAGTCGCCAGGGGTCACTGAAGCTTTCTTT
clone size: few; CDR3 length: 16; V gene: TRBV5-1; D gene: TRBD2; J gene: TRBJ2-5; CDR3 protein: CASSPRLAGQQETQYF; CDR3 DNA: TGCGCCAGCAGCCCGCGACTAGCGGGCCAACAAGAGACCCAGTACTTC
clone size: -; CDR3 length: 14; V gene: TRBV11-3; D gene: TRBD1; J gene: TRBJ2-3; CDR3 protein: CASSLTGGGDTQYF; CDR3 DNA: TGTGCCAGCAGCTTGACAGGGGGCGGCGATACGCAGTATTTT
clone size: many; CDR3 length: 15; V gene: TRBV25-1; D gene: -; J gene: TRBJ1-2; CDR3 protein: CASSEYRSGSYGYTF; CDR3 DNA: TGTGCCAGCAGTGAATATCGGTCAGGGAGCTATGGCTACACCTTC
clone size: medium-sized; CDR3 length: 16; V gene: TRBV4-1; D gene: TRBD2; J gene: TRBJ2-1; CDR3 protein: CASSQLRGGGNNEQFF; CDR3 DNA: TGCGCCAGCAGCCAATTACGGGGGGGAGGAAACAATGAGCAGTTCTTC
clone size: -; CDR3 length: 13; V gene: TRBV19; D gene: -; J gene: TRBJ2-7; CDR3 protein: CASSIPSSYEQYF; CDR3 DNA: TGTGCCAGTAGTATACCGAGCTCCTACGAGCAGTACTTC
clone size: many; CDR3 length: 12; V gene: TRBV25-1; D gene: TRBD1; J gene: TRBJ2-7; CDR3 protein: CASGQGPYEQYF; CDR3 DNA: TGTGCCAGTGGACAGGGCCCCTACGAGCAGTACTTC
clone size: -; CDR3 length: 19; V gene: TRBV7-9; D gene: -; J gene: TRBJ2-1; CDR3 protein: CASSSHFSLREGADNEQFF; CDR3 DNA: TGTGCCAGCAGCTCCCATTTTAGCCTACGGGAAGGGGCGGACAATGAGCAGTTCTTC
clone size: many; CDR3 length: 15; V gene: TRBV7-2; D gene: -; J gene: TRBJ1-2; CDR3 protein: CASSLAAASNYGYTF; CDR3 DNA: TGTGCCAGCAGCTTAGCGGCAGCCTCTAACTATGGCTACACCTTC
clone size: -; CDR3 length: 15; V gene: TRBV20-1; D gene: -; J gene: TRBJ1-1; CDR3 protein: CSAEHFRDEITEAFF; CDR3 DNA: TGCAGTGCTGAACATTTCAGGGATGAAATCACTGAAGCTTTCTTT
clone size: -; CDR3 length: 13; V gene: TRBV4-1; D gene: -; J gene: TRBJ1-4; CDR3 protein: CASTQRQNEKLFF; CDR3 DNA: TGCGCCAGCACCCAAAGGCAAAATGAAAAACTGTTTTTT
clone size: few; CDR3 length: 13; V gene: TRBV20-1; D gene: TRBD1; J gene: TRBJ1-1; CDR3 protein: CSADRTGNTEAFF; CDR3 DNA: TGCAGTGCCGATCGGACAGGGAACACTGAAGCTTTCTTT
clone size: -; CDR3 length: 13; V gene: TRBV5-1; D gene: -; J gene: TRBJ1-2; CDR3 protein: CASRRGSDYGYTF; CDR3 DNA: TGCGCCAGCAGGCGGGGAAGTGACTATGGCTACACCTTC
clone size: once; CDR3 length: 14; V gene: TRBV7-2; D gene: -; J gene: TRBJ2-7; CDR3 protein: CASSAAGPPSEQYF; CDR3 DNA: TGTGCCAGCAGCGCCGCGGGACCCCCCTCCGAGCAGTACTTC
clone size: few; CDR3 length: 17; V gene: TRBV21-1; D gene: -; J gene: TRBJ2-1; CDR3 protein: CASSPSLRGQDDNEQFF; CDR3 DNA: TGTGCCAGCAGCCCCTCTCTGAGAGGACAGGACGACAATGAGCAGTTCTTC
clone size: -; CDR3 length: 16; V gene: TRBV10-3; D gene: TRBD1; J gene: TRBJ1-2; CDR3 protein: CAISESTGGQGSGYTF; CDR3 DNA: TGTGCCATCAGTGAGTCGACTGGAGGACAGGGTAGCGGCTACACCTTC
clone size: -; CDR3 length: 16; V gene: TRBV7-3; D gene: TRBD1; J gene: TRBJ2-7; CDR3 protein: CASSLRRQGAHYEQYF; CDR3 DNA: TGTGCCAGCAGCCTTAGGAGACAGGGGGCCCACTACGAGCAGTACTTC
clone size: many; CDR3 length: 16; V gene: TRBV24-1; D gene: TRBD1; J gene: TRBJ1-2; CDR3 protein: CATSPGTGPALESYTF; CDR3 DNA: TGTGCCACCAGCCCCGGGACAGGGCCTGCCCTCGAGAGCTACACCTTC
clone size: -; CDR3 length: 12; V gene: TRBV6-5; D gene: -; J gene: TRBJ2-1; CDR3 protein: CASSPGVNEQFF; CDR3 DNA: TGTGCCAGCAGCCCCGGGGTCAATGAGCAGTTCTTC